This TCR beta chain was documented in a study of regulatory T cells in long-lasting Graves disease. Study-wide results and caveats: The number of shared public clonotypes was higher in persistent patients (2,741) than new patients (966).

In regard to this clonotype: Antigen: not known.

The CDR3 contains 17 residues. V was clipped by 4 bases and J by 1 base; unmatched bases: 8. Germline CDR1 SQVTM, CDR2 ANQGSEA. Arm-PCR of CDR3 regions and iRepertoire HTBI primers were the basis on which TCR beta libraries were built. TCRdb itself ran the multiplex PCR reads through MiXCR, one entry per CDR3 protein. In the table there are approximately 540,000 distinct CDR3 sequences, 12% of which are singletons. Time point of the sample: newly diagnosed GD, antithyroid drugs for less than 3 months. Following extraction of RNA from PBMCs, that RNA was used to make the TCR library. These data were also reused for a study on T cells in Graves' hyperthyroidism and ophthalmopathy. That source notes: Uncontrolled infection, other autoimmune disease, pregnancy or lactation led to exclusion. Blood also carried most thyroid clonotypes expanded above 0.001.

This receptor was taken from a woman aged 25 to 45 with Graves disease. The sample in question was peripheral blood mononuclear cells (PBMCs), obtained at new diagnosis, from a patient treated with antithyroid drugs. The rearrangement uses TRBV29-1 and TRBJ2-3; 13 bases align to TRBD2. The CDR3 coding sequence is TGCAGCGTTGGCCGTCTTACTAGCGGGAGGGGCACAGATACGCAGTATTTT. Translation: CSVGRLTSGRGTDTQYF.